Sequencing of this T cell receptor (beta chain) was carried out in a study of T cell responses to AZD1222 COVID-19 vaccine. Study-wide context: Second-dose timings of about 4 or about 12 weeks were pooled. Findings and caveats of the study: Increased Spike-specific TCR breadth and depth were observed after two AZD1222 doses. Nearly half of spike-specific TCRs reportedly go after variant regions that carry no mutations.

The data were produced by immunoSEQ multiplex PCR, yet TCRdb's version contains in-frame clones alone and is incomplete. The sample holds some 130,000 clones, roughly 85% seen once. Concerning this clone itself: Its antigen is as yet unknown.

The CDR3 length is 15 residues. Germline assignment: CDR1 LGHNT and CDR2 FRNRAP. After removal of 3 bases from V and 7 bases from J, the junction contained 4 bases not matched to a gene. Sequenced material: peripheral blood, taken on day 0 of AZD1222 vaccination. The V gene is TRBV12-5, the J gene TRBJ2-1; 12 nucleotides match TRBD2. This receptor was identified in an adult in good health. CDR3 protein: CASGFGTSGYNEQFF. CDR3 coding DNA: TGTGCTAGTGGTTTCGGGACTAGCGGGTATAATGAGCAGTTCTTC.